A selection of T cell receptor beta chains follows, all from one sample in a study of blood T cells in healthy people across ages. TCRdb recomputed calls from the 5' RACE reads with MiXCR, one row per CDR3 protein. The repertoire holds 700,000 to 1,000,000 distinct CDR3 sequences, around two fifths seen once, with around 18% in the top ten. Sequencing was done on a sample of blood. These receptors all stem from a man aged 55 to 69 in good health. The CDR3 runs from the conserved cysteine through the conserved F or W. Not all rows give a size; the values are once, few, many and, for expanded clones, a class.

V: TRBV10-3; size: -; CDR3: CAISEGAGTGKYEQYF
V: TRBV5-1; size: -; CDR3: CASSIGTSASQETQYF
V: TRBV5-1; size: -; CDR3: CASSHQGGGETQYF
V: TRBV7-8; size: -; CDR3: CASSLARASNQPQHF
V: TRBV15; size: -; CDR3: CATSRVILAGGRASQYF
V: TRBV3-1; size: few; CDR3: CASSQEESYNEQFF
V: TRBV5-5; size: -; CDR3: CASSLDEGASYGYTF
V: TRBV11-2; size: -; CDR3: CASSPRDRDNEKLFF
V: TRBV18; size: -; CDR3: CASSSGLPPVDTQYF
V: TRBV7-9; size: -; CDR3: CASSLALDRGYEQYF
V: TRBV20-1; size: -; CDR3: CSARADRDTPLHF
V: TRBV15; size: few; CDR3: CATSRDTGRETQYF
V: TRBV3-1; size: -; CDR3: CASSQVWGKGHEQFF
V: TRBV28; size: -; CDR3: CASSLFGIRTGGRNPQYF
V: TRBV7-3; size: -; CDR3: CASSLLALGSGAIRNEQYF
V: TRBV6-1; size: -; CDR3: CASSLGQGAIGSYNSPLHF
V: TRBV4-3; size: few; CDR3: CASSQDVETGADTQYF
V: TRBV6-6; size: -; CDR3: CASSYRWAGDYGYTF